The source of this TCR beta chain is a study of cytomegalovirus exposure and HLA in healthy donors. The study, taken as a whole, reports: Information on immune exposure was restricted to one variable (CMV serostatus). There was a cluster of highly shared sequence variants that was likely a sequencing artifact. TRBV6-2, TRBV6-3 and some other V segments were unresolvable in 87-base-pair reads. Across donors, presence/absence analyses took sequencing depth to be roughly uniform.

On this clone itself: What it recognizes is unknown.

Germline CDR1 and CDR2: LNHDA and SQIVND (reference sequence). The CDR3 totals 13 residues. The V end was cut by 3 bases, the J end by 1 base, with 6 bases between. Primers: 60 Vbeta forward and 13 Jbeta reverse. Some clones are missing from TCRdb's copy, which holds only in-frame ones; the method was immunoSEQ multiplex PCR. The repertoire has about 140,000 clones, roughly 76% of them found once; the top ten carry 1.2%. Sequenced input: PBMCs. The chain carries TRBV19 and TRBJ1-1; unclear D gene. The sequence was obtained from a female donor in good health and CMV-seronegative. The CDR3 coding sequence is TGTGCCAGTAGTATCCAACAGAACACTGAAGCTTTCTTT. Encoded protein: CASSIQQNTEAFF.